Listed below are T cell receptor beta chains from one sample, sequenced in a study of regulatory T cells in long-lasting Graves disease. TCRdb analysed the multiplex PCR reads with MiXCR anew, one entry per CDR3 protein. The sample records under 500,000 distinct CDR3 sequences, roughly 20% being singletons. This specimen was peripheral blood mononuclear cells (PBMCs), taken when the disease was refractory, from a patient treated with antithyroid drugs. The receptors originated from a female donor with Graves disease. The CDR3 runs from the conserved cysteine through the conserved F or W. D genes are given only for firm matches. For some rows the clone size is stated as once, few or many, or as a class when expanded; others skip it.

d_call clone_size j_call v_call cdr3_aa
NA NA TRBJ2-3 TRBV11-2 CASSPPNTDTQYF
NA many TRBJ2-4 TRBV20-1 CSASTLQDREGVNIQYF
NA few TRBJ1-1 TRBV7-9 CASSFTDRRNTEAFF
TRBD2 many TRBJ2-7 TRBV12-5 CASGLVPGGGAAEQYF
NA many TRBJ1-2 TRBV3-1 CASSQAPQGGYGYTF
TRBD2 few TRBJ2-7 TRBV13 CASSFGTSANYEQYF
TRBD1 many TRBJ2-2 TRBV7-3 CASSFGDRGNTGELFF
TRBD1 NA TRBJ2-7 TRBV30 CAWKRDSYEQYF
NA many TRBJ1-5 TRBV15 CATSRAGAGPNQPQHF
NA NA TRBJ2-7 TRBV19 CASSIQGSSYEQYF
NA many TRBJ2-2 TRBV28 CASSPEGRYTGELFF
TRBD2 NA TRBJ2-1 TRBV5-6 CASSLRFGTSGYNEQFF
NA NA TRBJ2-1 TRBV20-1 CSARKTEEWRAYHEQFF
NA few TRBJ1-5 TRBV9 CASSAGTSRIEPQHF
NA many TRBJ2-5 TRBV6-2/TRBV6-3 CASSYSNLGLETQYF
TRBD2 NA TRBJ2-2 TRBV5-1 CASSYTGLASSGELFF
TRBD1 many TRBJ1-1 TRBV29-1 CSVAGGQKNTEAFF
NA NA TRBJ1-5 TRBV10-3 CAISDDGNQPQHF
TRBD1 few TRBJ2-7 TRBV7-2 CASSLGQLEQYF
NA many TRBJ1-2 TRBV28 CASTNARGFYYGYTF
TRBD2 NA TRBJ2-5 TRBV7-9 CASSYSGRAETQYF
TRBD1 many TRBJ1-1 TRBV27 CASSVRTGRTPGAEAFF
NA few TRBJ2-7 TRBV29-1 CSGLRWSSGYEQYF
TRBD1 NA TRBJ1-4 TRBV4-3 CASSHFGTGNKKLFF
TRBD1 few TRBJ1-1 TRBV11-2 CASSISGGARVTEAFF
NA NA TRBJ2-5 TRBV28 CASSRHVQETQYF
NA few TRBJ2-5 TRBV12-3/TRBV12-4 CASSLGGVAVTQYF
NA once TRBJ2-7 TRBV4-1 CASSQDRQVYEQYF
NA few TRBJ2-1 TRBV12-3/TRBV12-4 CASSPTGQSYNEQFF
NA once TRBJ2-3 TRBV12-3/TRBV12-4 CASSSLRGWDTDTQYF
NA many TRBJ2-7 TRBV6-1 CASSHSRVGTPYEQYF
NA many TRBJ1-5 TRBV27 CASSFTGRGNQPQHF
NA NA TRBJ2-3 TRBV20-1 CSARRPSTDTQYF
NA NA TRBJ2-5 TRBV7-9 CASSPQGGTQYF
NA few TRBJ1-1 TRBV20-1 CSAGRLNTEAFF
TRBD1 NA TRBJ2-1 TRBV6-1 CASSPAGTGGNEQFF
TRBD2 few TRBJ2-3 TRBV3-1 CASSQGLAERTDTQYF
TRBD2 NA TRBJ2-5 TRBV12-3/TRBV12-4 CASSLDSGRLQETQYF
TRBD1 many TRBJ1-2 TRBV15 CATSTRDRDTYGYTF
NA once TRBJ2-1 TRBV11-2 CASSLGKSSYNEQFF
TRBD1 few TRBJ2-4 TRBV20-1 CSASWPGGRQNIQYF
TRBD2 once TRBJ2-7 TRBV4-1 CASRIAGGGIYEQYF
NA NA TRBJ1-2 TRBV25-1 CATLGSVRQGNYGYTF
NA few TRBJ1-5 TRBV7-3 CASSLGQVFNQPQHF
NA NA TRBJ1-6 TRBV7-2 CASSFGTNNSPLHF
NA NA TRBJ1-1 TRBV20-1 CSASGVNTEAFF
NA few TRBJ1-5 TRBV19 CASSTGKRGNQPQHF
TRBD1 NA TRBJ1-2 TRBV19 CASSTGQGRGEGSYGYTF
TRBD2 NA TRBJ2-2 TRBV6-1 CASRTGLAANTGELFF
NA NA TRBJ1-1 TRBV5-1 CASSSDPGGRPTMNTEAFF
NA NA TRBJ2-5 TRBV19 CASSSVAANQETQYF
NA many TRBJ2-2 TRBV7-2 CASRKGQERDGLFF
NA few TRBJ2-1 TRBV2 CASSVRVEQFF
TRBD1 NA TRBJ2-4 TRBV19 CASSTWTGLAKNIQYF
NA NA TRBJ2-5 TRBV11-2 CASSPPLASETQYF
NA many TRBJ2-7 TRBV19 CASSPRGKSTLSSYEQYF
NA NA TRBJ2-2 TRBV7-3 CASSLSAATGELFF
NA few TRBJ2-5 TRBV7-2 CASSSPWVGLQEAQYF
TRBD1 NA TRBJ1-5 TRBV27 CASSFQAPGQGRNQPQHF
NA NA TRBJ2-5 TRBV7-9 CASSLAVVRETQYF